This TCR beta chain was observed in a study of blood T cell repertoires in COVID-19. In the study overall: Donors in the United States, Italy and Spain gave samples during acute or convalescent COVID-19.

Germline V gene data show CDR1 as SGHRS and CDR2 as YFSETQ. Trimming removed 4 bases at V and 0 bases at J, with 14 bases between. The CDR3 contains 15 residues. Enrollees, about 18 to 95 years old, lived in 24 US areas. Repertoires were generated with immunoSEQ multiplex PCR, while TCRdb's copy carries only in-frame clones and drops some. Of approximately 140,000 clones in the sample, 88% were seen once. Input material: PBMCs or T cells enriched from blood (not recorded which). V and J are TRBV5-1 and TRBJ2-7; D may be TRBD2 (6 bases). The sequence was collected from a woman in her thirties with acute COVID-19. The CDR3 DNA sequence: TGCGCCAGCAGCGGCCCGGGACTGACCTCCTACGAGCAGTACTTC. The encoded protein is CASSGPGLTSYEQYF.